A single sample gave rise to the 20 T cell receptor beta chains below, sequenced in a study of blood T cells in healthy people across ages. The authors ran a second PCR of about 7 to 11 cycles using a sample-barcoded 5' primer and a J-beta primer mix. TCRdb re-derived calls from the 5' RACE reads in MiXCR, one entry per CDR3 protein. Of about 640,000 distinct CDR3 sequences detected, around three fifths appear once; the ten largest clones hold over 30%. The sequenced material came from blood. The receptor set was obtained from a man in his 60s in good health.

This sequence joins TRBV11-2 and TRBJ2-5, with TRBD2 identical over 13 bases. CDR1 is SGHAT and CDR2 is FQNNGV in the germline V gene. The CDR3 runs to 17 residues. After removal of 5 bases from V and 4 bases from J, the junction contained 10 bases not matched to a gene. The CDR3 sequence is CASSHSGTSGEGETQYF. CDR3 coding DNA: TGTGCCAGCAGCCACTCCGGGACTAGCGGGGAGGGAGAGACCCAGTACTTC.

The V and J genes are TRBV28 and TRBJ2-6; D gene unclear. Germline V gene sequence: CDR1 MDHEN, CDR2 SYDVKM. V dropped 5 bases and J dropped 1 base, with 21 bases sitting between them. The CDR3 loop spans 19 amino acids. CDR3 bases: TGTGCCAGCAGTCTACCCGGTGCAGTTTCCTTTTCTGGGGCCAACGTCCTGACTTTC. It is translated as CASSLPGAVSFSGANVLTF.

The V call is TRBV11-3, the J call TRBJ2-3; 11 nucleotides match TRBD2. There are 15 residues in the CDR3. Germline V lookup: CDR1 SGHNT, CDR2 YENEEA. V shed 5 bases and J 6 bases; nucleotides not matched to a gene: 7. The CDR3 DNA sequence: TGTGCCAGCAGCCCTAGCGGGGGGAGGCTTGATACGCAGTATTTT. This translates into CASSPSGGRLDTQYF.

V gene TRBV12-3 or TRBV12-4 combines with J gene TRBJ2-1; D possibly corresponds to TRBD2 (6 bases). There are 19 residues in the CDR3. Trimming pared 4 bases from V and 7 bases from J, leaving 29 bases between. DNA of the CDR3: TGTGCCAGCAGTTCCCCCAAATTCGGGGGACGCGGGCAGAAAAATGAGCAGTTCTTC. The encoded protein is CASSSPKFGGRGQKNEQFF.

The chain has TRBV29-1 and TRBJ1-2; D gene unclear. V was clipped by 3 bases and J by 1 base, with 9 bases between them. The germline gives CDR1 SQVTM, CDR2 ANQGSEA. The CDR3 is made up of 13 amino acids. The CDR3 spells CSVEGGSNYGYTF. The CDR3 region has the DNA TGCAGCGTTGAGGGCGGGAGTAACTATGGCTACACCTTC.

The V and J genes are TRBV2 and TRBJ1-2, with TRBD1 matching 11 bases. This CDR3 has 14 residues. CDR1 and CDR2 from the germline V gene are SNHLY and FYNNEI. The V segment lost 7 bases and the J segment 4 bases; nucleotides outside the gene matches: 5. CDR3 DNA: TGTGCCAGCACCGGGACAGGGGGGATCTATGGCTACACCTTC. Amino acids: CASTGTGGIYGYTF.

The J gene is TRBJ2-5, the V gene TRBV4-2; 9 bases are a match to TRBD1. The V segment lost 1 base and the J segment 2 bases; nucleotides outside the gene matches: 8. CDR3 length: 17 residues. Germline values: CDR1 LGHNA, CDR2 YNFKEQ. The CDR3 loop is CASSQGTGGYRQETQYF. CDR3 bases: TGTGCCAGCAGCCAAGGAACAGGGGGCTATAGGCAAGAGACCCAGTACTTC.

This chain links TRBV12-3 or TRBV12-4 with TRBJ2-1; 10 nucleotides line up with TRBD1. V gave up 4 bases and J gave up 9 bases; unmatched junction bases: 6. The CDR3 is made up of 14 amino acids. The CDR3, as DNA: TGTGCCAGCAGTTCCTCGGGACAGGGGACTGAGCAGTTCTTC. It is translated as CASSSSGQGTEQFF.

The chain employs TRBV2 and TRBJ1-5, with 10 positions matching TRBD1. This CDR3 contains 15 residues. J was trimmed by 6 bases and V by 3 bases; bases with no gene match: 5. The germline CDR1 and CDR2 sequences are SNHLY and FYNNEI. This chain's CDR3 is CASSDRDRGGQPQHF. In nucleotides, the CDR3 is TGTGCCAGCAGTGACCGGGACAGGGGAGGTCAGCCCCAGCATTTT.

The CDR3 reads CASRQIRGIETQYF. Written as DNA, the CDR3 is TGTGCCAGCAGACAAATTCGGGGAATAGAGACCCAGTACTTC. The rearrangement uses TRBV6-5 and TRBJ2-5, with a possible D match to TRBD2 (5 bases). Germline CDR1 reads MNHEY; CDR2 reads SVGAGI. The CDR3 is made up of 14 amino acids. V shed 6 bases and J shed 4 bases, with 15 bases lying between them.

The chain uses TRBV6-5 and TRBJ1-2, with 7 bases that match TRBD1. Germline values: CDR1 MNHEY, CDR2 SVGAGI. The junction had 13 bases not matched to a gene; V was cut back by 6 bases and J by 6 bases. This CDR3 spans 15 amino acids. The CDR3 region is CASRRQGAPSNGYTF. The CDR3 region has the DNA TGTGCCAGCAGGCGACAGGGTGCCCCGTCGAATGGCTACACCTTC.

The table lists this clonotype with many counts. V gene TRBV13 combines with J gene TRBJ2-1; 8 bases are a match to TRBD1. J lost 5 bases, V lost 7 bases, and 13 bases had no gene match. Germline CDR1 reads PRHDT; CDR2 reads FYEKMQ (reference sequence). This CDR3 spans 16 amino acids. The CDR3 nucleotides are TGTGCCAGCACCCCGCCCGGACAGGGTCCTGACAATGAGCAGTTCTTC. It specifies CASTPPGQGPDNEQFF.

The chain carries TRBV3-1 and TRBJ1-5, with 10 bases that match TRBD1. The germline gives CDR1 LGHDT, CDR2 YNNKEL (reference sequence). Trimming took 3 bases from V and 6 from J; bases not matched to a gene: 5. The CDR3 spans 15 residues. The CDR3 bases are TGTGCCAGCAGCCAGGGGACAGGGGACGGTCAGCCCCAGCATTTT. Encoded protein: CASSQGTGDGQPQHF.

The rearrangement joins TRBV20-1 to TRBJ2-6, with D uncertain. V shed 1 base and J shed 0 bases, with 4 bases lying between them. CDR1 is DFQATT, CDR2 SNEGSKA, per germline (reference sequence). This CDR3 contains 14 residues. The CDR3 DNA reads as TGCAGTGCTAGAGTGAGCTCTGGGGCCAACGTCCTGACTTTC. Its translation: CSARVSSGANVLTF.

The chain has TRBV7-2 and TRBJ2-1; perhaps D is TRBD1 or TRBD2 (6 bases each). The CDR3 runs 13 residues. V was cut by 5 bases and J by 10 bases, with 15 bases left in between. Germline V gene sequence: CDR1 SGHTA, CDR2 FQGNSA. The CDR3 nucleotides are TGTGCCAGCAGCCCGGGGGCAGCCGTAGAGCAGTTCTTC. Its translation: CASSPGAAVEQFF.

With respect to this clonotype: A read error may explain this, as a much larger clone is one base away. J is TRBJ2-7 and V is TRBV4-2, with D uncertain. V dropped 0 bases and J dropped 7 bases, with 13 bases sitting between them. The CDR3 length is 14 residues. Germline V lookup: CDR1 LGHNA, CDR2 YNFKEQ. The CDR3 loop is CASSQDVGRHEQYF. The CDR3 DNA is TGTGCCAGCAGCCAAGATGTTGGGCGGCATGAGCAGTACTTC.

The rearrangement joins TRBV29-1 to TRBJ1-4; 8 bases line up with TRBD1. Germline V gene sequence: CDR1 SQVTM, CDR2 ANQGSEA. V lost 4 bases and J lost 6; bases outside the gene matches: 4. The CDR3 has 13 residues. CDR3 bases: TGCAGCGTTGGGGACAGGCTGGATGAAAAACTGTTTTTT. Translating it yields CSVGDRLDEKLFF.

This clonotype showed up just a few times. The J gene is TRBJ2-1, the V gene TRBV20-1; D ambiguous. V gave up 3 bases and J gave up 5 bases, with 5 bases separating them. CDR3 length equals 11 residues. CDR1 and CDR2 (germline): DFQATT, SNEGSKA (reference sequence). This CDR3 is CSARADNEQFF. CDR3 coding DNA: TGCAGTGCTAGGGCGGACAATGAGCAGTTCTTC.

Details on this clonotype: An end of the junction does not agree with germline; a read error may underlie this. The V call is TRBV12-3 or TRBV12-4, the J call TRBJ1-1; 8 nucleotides align to TRBD1. CDR3 length: 11 amino acids. Here the CDR3 reads CATSTGGEAFF. Here the CDR3 DNA reads TGTGCCACCAGTACAGGGGGTGAAGCTTTCTTT.

The gene calls are TRBV20-1 and TRBJ2-5; D call uncertain. The assigned J gene may be wrong: the sequence end matches TRBJ2-7 better. CDR3 length equals 12 residues. From germline, CDR1 is DFQATT and CDR2 SNEGSKA (reference sequence). CDR3 sequence reads: CSAVVTWDEQYF. The DNA for the CDR3 is TGCAGTGCAGTGGTAACATGGGACGAGCAGTACTTC.